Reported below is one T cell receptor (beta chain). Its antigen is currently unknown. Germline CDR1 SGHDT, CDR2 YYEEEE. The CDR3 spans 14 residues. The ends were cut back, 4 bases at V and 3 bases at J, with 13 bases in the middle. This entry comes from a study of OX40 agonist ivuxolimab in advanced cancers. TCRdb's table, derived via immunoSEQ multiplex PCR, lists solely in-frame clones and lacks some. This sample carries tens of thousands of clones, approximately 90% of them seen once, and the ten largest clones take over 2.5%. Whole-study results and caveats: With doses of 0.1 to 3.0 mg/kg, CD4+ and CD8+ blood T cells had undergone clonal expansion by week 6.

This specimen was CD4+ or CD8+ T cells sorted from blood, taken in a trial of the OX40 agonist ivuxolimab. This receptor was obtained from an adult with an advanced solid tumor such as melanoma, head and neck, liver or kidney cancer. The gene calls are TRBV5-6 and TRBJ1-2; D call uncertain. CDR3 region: CASSVKRRDYGYTF. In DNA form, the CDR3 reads TGTGCCAGCAGCGTGAAAAGGAGGGACTATGGCTACACCTTC.